Presented here are 12 T cell receptor beta chains from one specimen sequenced in a study of blood T cell repertoires in COVID-19. The repertoire was sequenced with immunoSEQ multiplex PCR; TCRdb's copy has only in-frame clones and lacks some. This sample has about 160,000 clones, with 70% to 90% found just once. The source material was peripheral blood. The receptors come from a man aged 35 to 55 with acute or convalescent COVID-19.

V is TRBV2 and J is TRBJ2-1; 16 positions match TRBD2. CDR3 length: 16 residues. J was trimmed by 9 bases and V by 5 bases; bases with no gene match: 7. Germline assignment: CDR1 SNHLY and CDR2 FYNNEI. The CDR3 bases are TGTGCCAGCAGTCCGGGACTAGCGGGGGGGCTTCTTGAGCAGTTCTTC. It translates to CASSPGLAGGLLEQFF.

V gene TRBV5-6 combines with J gene TRBJ1-1; no definite D call. V lost 4 bases to trimming and J lost 0 bases, with 10 bases between them. The germline gives CDR1 SGHDT, CDR2 YYEEEE. The length of the CDR3 is 14 residues. This CDR3 is CASSPNEMNTEAFF. The CDR3 DNA follows: TGTGCCAGCAGCCCCAACGAGATGAACACTGAAGCTTTCTTT. Based on the CDR3 plus reference TRBV5-6 and TRBJ1-1, the full variable domain is DAGVTQSPTHLIKTRGQQVTLRCSPKSGHDTVSWYQQALGQGPQFIFQYYEEEERQRGNFPDRFSGHQFPNYSSELNVNALLLGDSALYLCASSPNEMNTEAFFGQGTRLTVV.

This clone was detected a few times. The chain is built from TRBV6-5 and TRBJ2-7; TRBD2 matches 8 bases. Germline loops: CDR1 MNHEY, CDR2 SVGAGI. The CDR3 loop spans 16 amino acids. The J segment lost 0 bases and the V segment lost 4 bases, leaving 8 bases of the junction unmatched. The CDR3 here is CASSLWSGGSSYEQYF. CDR3 DNA: TGTGCCAGCAGTTTATGGAGCGGGGGCAGCTCCTACGAGCAGTACTTC.

This chain joins TRBV6-4 and TRBJ2-1; tentative D call: TRBD2 (7 bases). CDR3 size: 15 residues. Germline V gene sequence: CDR1 MRHNA, CDR2 SNTAGT. V dropped 4 bases and J dropped 3 bases, with 13 bases sitting between them. This CDR3 is CASSVAGASYNEQFF. The CDR3 DNA is TGTGCCAGCAGTGTTGCGGGGGCCAGCTACAATGAGCAGTTCTTC.

CDR3 in amino acids: CASSSTTSGVSNTGELFF. The CDR3 DNA is TGTGCCAGCAGCTCAACGACTAGCGGGGTGTCGAACACCGGGGAGCTGTTTTTT. The V and J genes are TRBV7-8 and TRBJ2-2; 11 positions agree with TRBD2. Germline CDR1 is SGHVS and CDR2 is FQNEAQ. The CDR3 spans 18 residues. Germline trimming cut 4 bases from V and 0 bases from J; bases unmatched to any gene: 7.

The chain joins TRBV6-5 to TRBJ2-7; 7 nucleotides line up with TRBD1. Germline lookup yields CDR1 MNHEY and CDR2 SVGAGI. V shed 0 bases and J 0 bases; nucleotides not matched to a gene: 5. This CDR3 has 16 residues. The CDR3 is CASSYSGGTASYEQYF. DNA of the CDR3: TGTGCCAGCAGTTACTCGGGTGGGACAGCCTCCTACGAGCAGTACTTC.

The chain couples TRBV6-5 to TRBJ2-7, with a weak D call TRBD2 (5 bases). Germline V lookup: CDR1 MNHEY, CDR2 SVGAGI. The CDR3 extends over 13 amino acids. Trimming took 6 bases from V and 0 from J, leaving 9 bases between them. The CDR3 reads CASSLGSSYEQYF. CDR3 sequence (DNA): TGTGCCAGCAGCCTAGGGAGCTCCTACGAGCAGTACTTC.

V gene TRBV24-1 combines with J gene TRBJ2-2, with TRBD2 identical over 9 bases. Germline V gene lookup returns CDR1 KGHDR and CDR2 SFDVKD. Losses at the gene ends were 3 bases for V and 8 bases for J; bases not matched to a gene: 9. The CDR3 length is 16 residues. The CDR3 sequence: CATSDGPPGLAGELFF. CDR3 DNA sequence: TGTGCCACCAGTGATGGGCCCCCGGGACTAGCTGGGGAGCTGTTTTTT.

The genes are TRBV2 and TRBJ1-2; no clear D gene. The CDR3 extends over 11 amino acids. The germline V gene encodes CDR1 SNHLY and CDR2 FYNNEI. V was clipped by 6 bases and J by 8 bases, with 10 bases between them. CDR3: CASSRLEGYTF. CDR3 in DNA: TGTGCCAGCAGCAGGTTAGAGGGCTACACCTTC.

This clone showed up just a few times. The J gene is TRBJ2-7, the V gene TRBV7-2; 9 bases map to TRBD1. With V trimmed by 5 bases and J by 3 bases, 14 bases remained unmatched. CDR1 and CDR2 from the germline V gene are SGHTA and FQGNSA. This CDR3 region has 17 residues. The chain's CDR3 is CASSVWTGAQNSYEQYF. The CDR3 nucleotides are TGTGCCAGCAGCGTTTGGACAGGGGCACAGAATAGCTACGAGCAGTACTTC.

The rearrangement links TRBV11-1 to TRBJ2-4, with 11 bases aligning to TRBD1. The CDR3 is made up of 15 amino acids. Germline CDR1 is SGHAT and CDR2 is FQDESV (reference sequence). The ends lost 3 bases at V and 8 bases at J; junction bases unmatched: 6. CDR3 coding DNA: TGTGCCAGCAGCTTGGGACAGGGGGTTGGTGACATTCAGTACTTC. Its protein is CASSLGQGVGDIQYF. The complete variable domain, with remaining parts taken from reference TRBV11-1 and TRBJ2-4, reads EAEVAQSPRYKITEKSQAVAFWCDPISGHATLYWYRQILGQGPELLVQFQDESVVDDSQLPKDRFSAERLKGVDSTLKIQPAELGDSAMYLCASSLGQGVGDIQYFGAGTRLSVL.

This clone was found a few times. V is TRBV11-2 and J is TRBJ1-1; 7 positions agree with TRBD1. V gave up 2 bases and J gave up 1 base; unmatched junction bases: 1. Germline CDR1 reads SGHAT; CDR2 reads FQNNGV. CDR3 length: 14 residues. CDR3: CASSLYRGNTEAFF. CDR3 DNA: TGTGCCAGCAGCTTATACAGGGGGAACACTGAAGCTTTCTTT.